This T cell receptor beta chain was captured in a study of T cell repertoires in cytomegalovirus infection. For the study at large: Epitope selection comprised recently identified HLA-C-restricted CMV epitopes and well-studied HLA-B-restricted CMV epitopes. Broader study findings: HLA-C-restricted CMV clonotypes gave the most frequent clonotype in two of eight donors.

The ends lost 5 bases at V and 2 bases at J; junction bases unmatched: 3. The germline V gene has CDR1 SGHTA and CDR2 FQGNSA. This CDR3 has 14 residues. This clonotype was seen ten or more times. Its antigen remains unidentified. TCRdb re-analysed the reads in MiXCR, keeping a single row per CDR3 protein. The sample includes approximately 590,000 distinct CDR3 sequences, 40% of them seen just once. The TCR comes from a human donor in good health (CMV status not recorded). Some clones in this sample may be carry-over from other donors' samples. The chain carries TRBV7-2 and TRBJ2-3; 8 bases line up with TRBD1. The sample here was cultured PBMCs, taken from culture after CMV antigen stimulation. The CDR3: CASSRQGYTDTQYF. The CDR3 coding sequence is TGTGCCAGCAGCCGACAGGGGTACACAGATACGCAGTATTTT.